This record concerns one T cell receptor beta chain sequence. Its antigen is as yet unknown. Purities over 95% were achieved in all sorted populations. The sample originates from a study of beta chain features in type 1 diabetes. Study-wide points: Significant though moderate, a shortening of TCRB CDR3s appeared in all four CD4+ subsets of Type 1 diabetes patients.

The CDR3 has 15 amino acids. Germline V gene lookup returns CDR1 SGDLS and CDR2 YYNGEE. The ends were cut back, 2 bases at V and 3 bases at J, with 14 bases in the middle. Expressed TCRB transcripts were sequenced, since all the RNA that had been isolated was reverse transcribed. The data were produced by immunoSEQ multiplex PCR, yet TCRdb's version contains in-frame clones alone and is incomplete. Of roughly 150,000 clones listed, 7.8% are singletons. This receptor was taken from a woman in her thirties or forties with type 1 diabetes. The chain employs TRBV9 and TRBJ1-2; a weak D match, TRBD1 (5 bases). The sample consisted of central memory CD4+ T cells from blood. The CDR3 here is CASSVKARADYGYTF. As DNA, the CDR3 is TGTGCCAGCAGCGTTAAGGCCAGGGCGGACTATGGCTACACCTTC.